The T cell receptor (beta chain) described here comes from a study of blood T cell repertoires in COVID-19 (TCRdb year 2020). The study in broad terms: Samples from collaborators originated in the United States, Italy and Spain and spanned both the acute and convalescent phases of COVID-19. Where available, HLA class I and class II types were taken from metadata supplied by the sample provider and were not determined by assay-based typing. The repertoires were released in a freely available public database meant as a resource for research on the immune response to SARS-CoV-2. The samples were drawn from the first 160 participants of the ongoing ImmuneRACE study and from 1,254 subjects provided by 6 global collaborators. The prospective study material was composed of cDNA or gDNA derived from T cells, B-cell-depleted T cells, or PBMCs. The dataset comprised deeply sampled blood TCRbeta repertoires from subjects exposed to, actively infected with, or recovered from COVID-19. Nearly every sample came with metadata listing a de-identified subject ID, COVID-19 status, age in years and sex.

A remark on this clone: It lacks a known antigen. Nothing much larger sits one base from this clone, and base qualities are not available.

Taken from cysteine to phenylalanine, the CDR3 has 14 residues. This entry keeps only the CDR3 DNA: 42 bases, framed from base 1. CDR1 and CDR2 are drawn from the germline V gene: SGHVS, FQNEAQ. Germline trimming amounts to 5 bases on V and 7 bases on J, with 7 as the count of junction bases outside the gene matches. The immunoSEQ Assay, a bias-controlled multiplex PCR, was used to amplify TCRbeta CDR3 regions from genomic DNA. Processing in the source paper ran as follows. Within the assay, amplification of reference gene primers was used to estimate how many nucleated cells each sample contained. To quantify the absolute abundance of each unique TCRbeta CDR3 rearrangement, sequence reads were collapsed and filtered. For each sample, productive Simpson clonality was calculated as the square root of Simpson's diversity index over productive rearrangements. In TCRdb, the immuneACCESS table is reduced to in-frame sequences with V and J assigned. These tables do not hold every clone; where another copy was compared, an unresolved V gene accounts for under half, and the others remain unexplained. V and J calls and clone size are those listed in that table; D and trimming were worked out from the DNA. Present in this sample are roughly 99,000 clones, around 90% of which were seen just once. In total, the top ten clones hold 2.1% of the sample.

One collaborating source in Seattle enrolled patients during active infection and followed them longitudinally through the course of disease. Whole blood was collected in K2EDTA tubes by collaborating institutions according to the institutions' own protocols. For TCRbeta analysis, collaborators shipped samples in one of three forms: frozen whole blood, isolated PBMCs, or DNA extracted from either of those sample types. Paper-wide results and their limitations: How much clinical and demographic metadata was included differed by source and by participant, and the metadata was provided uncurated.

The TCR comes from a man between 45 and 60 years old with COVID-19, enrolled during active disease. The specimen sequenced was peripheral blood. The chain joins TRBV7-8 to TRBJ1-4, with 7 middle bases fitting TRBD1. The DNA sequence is TGTGCCAGCAGCGATGACAGGGTGCGTGAAAAACTGTTTTTT. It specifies CASSDDRVREKLFF.